Listed here are 11 T cell receptor beta chains from one sample, sequenced in a study of vaccination and CD4 T cells after COVID-19. Sequenced with the Oncomine TCR Beta short-read assay was DNA taken from cultured CD4+ T cells. After culture, CD4+ T cells served as the source for genomic DNA extraction. In TCRdb, the PCR reads were re-called with MiXCR into one record per CDR3 protein. In the table there are about 6,800 distinct CDR3 sequences, around a third of which are singletons. Noted treatment: approximately 9-day PBMC culture with coronavirus spike peptide pools or control peptides (ViraFEST assay). These CD4+ T cells came from an unexposed donor, sampled before the COVID-19 pandemic (2011-2018). No antigens are known for them. Sequences were obtained from CD4+ T cells from blood, cultured in vitro. Receptors were obtained from a human donor in good health.

The sample holds a few counts of this clonotype. The CDR3 reads CASSLGGGGPPDTQYF. CDR3 DNA sequence: TGTGCCAGCAGCTTAGGTGGGGGAGGGCCCCCAGATACGCAGTATTTT. The V and J genes are TRBV7-8 and TRBJ2-3; 7 bases align to TRBD2. Germline V gene data show CDR1 as SGHVS and CDR2 as FQNEAQ. There are 16 residues in the CDR3. Trimming removed 1 base from V and 4 bases from J; junction bases left unmatched: 8.

This rearrangement joins TRBV24-1 to TRBJ2-7; TRBD1 agrees at 9 bases. Trimming took 4 bases from V and 0 from J; bases not matched to a gene: 6. CDR1 and CDR2 from the germline V gene are KGHDR and SFDVKD. The CDR3 covers 16 residues. CDR3 nucleotides: TGTGCCACCAGTGACACCGGGACAGGGAGCTCCTACGAGCAGTACTTC. Amino acids: CATSDTGTGSSYEQYF.

The J gene is TRBJ1-1, the V gene TRBV7-8; tentative D call: TRBD1 (6 bases). Germline CDR1 reads SGHVS; CDR2 reads FQNEAQ. This CDR3 contains 14 residues. The germline V and J ends were trimmed by 5 bases and 0 bases, with 10 bases remaining between them. The chain's CDR3 is CASSKTGLNTEAFF. The CDR3 DNA is TGTGCCAGCAGCAAAACAGGGTTGAACACTGAAGCTTTCTTT. The whole variable domain, remainder taken from reference TRBV7-8 and TRBJ1-1, is GAGVSQSPRYKVAKRGQDVALRCDPISGHVSLFWYQQALGQGPEFLTYFQNEAQLDKSGLPSDRFFAERPEGSVSTLKIQRTQQEDSAVYLCASSKTGLNTEAFFGQGTRLTVV.

V usage is TRBV9 and J usage is TRBJ1-1, with D possibly TRBD1 on 6 matching bases. Trimming pared 0 bases from V and 6 bases from J, leaving 15 bases between. The CDR3 is made up of 15 amino acids. Germline loops: CDR1 SGDLS, CDR2 YYNGEE. CDR3 nucleotides: TGTGCCAGCAGCGTAGCACCGGGGGCGGGCTCTGAAGCTTTCTTT. Translating it yields CASSVAPGAGSEAFF.

V is TRBV28 and J is TRBJ1-3; D gene ambiguous. Germline CDR1 reads MDHEN; CDR2 reads SYDVKM. Trimming left V 6 bases short and J 0 bases short, with 15 bases between. This CDR3 is 16 amino acids long. The CDR3 sequence is CASSHIYSLSGNTIYF. The CDR3 bases are TGTGCCAGCAGCCATATCTATTCCCTCTCTGGAAACACCATATATTTT.

J is TRBJ1-1 and V is TRBV5-4; the match to TRBD1 covers 9 bases. The CDR3 covers 14 residues. The germline V gene encodes CDR1 SGHNT and CDR2 YYREEE (reference sequence). Unmatched junction bases numbered 6, after V lost 5 bases and J lost 4 bases. The CDR3 DNA follows: TGTGCCAGCAGTTCCGGGACAGGGAGCACTGAAGCTTTCTTT. It encodes CASSSGTGSTEAFF.

The J gene is TRBJ2-1, the V gene TRBV20-1; TRBD2 agrees at 7 bases. CDR1 DFQATT and CDR2 SNEGSKA come from the germline V gene (reference sequence). Germline trimming cut 7 bases from V and 8 bases from J; bases unmatched to any gene: 11. The CDR3 consists of 13 residues. CDR3 sequence (DNA): TGCAGTGGGGAGGGCGGGAGTTTGGATGAGCAGTTCTTC. Its protein product is CSGEGGSLDEQFF.

This rearrangement joins TRBV7-6 to TRBJ1-5; TRBD1 matches at 9 bases. The CDR3 contains 15 residues. Per the germline V gene, CDR1 is SGHVS and CDR2 is FNYEAQ. The V segment lost 5 bases and the J segment 4 bases; nucleotides outside the gene matches: 6. CDR3 residues: CASSVGGQGNQPQHF. CDR3 sequence (DNA): TGTGCCAGCAGCGTAGGGGGACAGGGAAATCAGCCCCAGCATTTT.

The chain is built from TRBV7-9 and TRBJ1-5; possible D gene TRBD1, 6 bases. The V end was cut by 2 bases, the J end by 3 bases, with 14 bases between. The CDR3 has 16 residues. Germline CDR1 SEHNR, CDR2 FQNEAQ (reference sequence). In nucleotides, the CDR3 is TGTGCCAGCAGCTTATGGGGGGGCGTTGCCAATCAGCCCCAGCATTTT. It translates to CASSLWGGVANQPQHF.

The J gene is TRBJ2-2, the V gene TRBV20-1; TRBD1 or TRBD2 may be the D gene (5 bases each). CDR3 length: 14 residues. The V gene lost 3 bases and the J gene lost 7 bases, with 15 bases spanning the gap. CDR1 is DFQATT, CDR2 SNEGSKA, per germline (reference sequence). As DNA, the CDR3 is TGCAGTGCTAGTTTTGAGGGGCCCATCGGGGAGCTGTTTTTT. It is translated as CSASFEGPIGELFF.

This clonotype is categorized as medium-sized. The chain has TRBV6-5 and TRBJ1-1; D gene unclear. The CDR3 has 12 residues. Germline-derived CDR1 and CDR2 are MNHEY and SVGAGI. Trimming took off 4 bases at V and 6 bases at J, with 9 bases between the two ends. CDR3 sequence reads: CASSSNVAEAFF. CDR3 coding DNA: TGTGCCAGCAGTTCAAACGTAGCTGAAGCTTTCTTT.